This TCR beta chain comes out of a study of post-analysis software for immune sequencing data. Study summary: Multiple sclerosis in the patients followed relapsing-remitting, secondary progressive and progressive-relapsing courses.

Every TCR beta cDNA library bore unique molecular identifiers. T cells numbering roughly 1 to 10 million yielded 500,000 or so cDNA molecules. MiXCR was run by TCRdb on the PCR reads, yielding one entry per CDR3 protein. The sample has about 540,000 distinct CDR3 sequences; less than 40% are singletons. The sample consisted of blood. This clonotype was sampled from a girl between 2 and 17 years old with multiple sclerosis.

The CDR3 here is CASWLWVNGYTF. CDR3 DNA sequence: TGTGCCAGCTGGTTGTGGGTTAATGGCTACACCTTC. The genes are TRBV12-3 or TRBV12-4 and TRBJ1-2, with D unclear. V lost 8 bases to trimming and J lost 6 bases, with 13 bases between them. This CDR3 comprises 12 residues.